These 14 T cell receptor beta chains were sequenced from one sample in a study of T cell changes during pregnancy in multiple sclerosis. Only in-frame clones appear in the TCRdb table, and some are missing; sequencing was by immunoSEQ multiplex PCR. The data show more than 80,000 clones, around 93% seen once. The sequenced sample was PBMCs, obtained in the first trimester of pregnancy. The receptors originated from a female donor in good health, serving as a control in a pregnancy study. Some clones in this sample may be carry-over from other donors' samples.

CDR3 region: CANVGASNQPQHF. CDR3 nucleotides: TGTGCCAACGTGGGGGCCAGCAATCAGCCCCAGCATTTT. V is TRBV27 and J is TRBJ1-5; tentative D call: TRBD1 (6 bases). CDR3 length: 13 amino acids. The germline gives CDR1 MNHEY, CDR2 SMNVEV (reference sequence). Trimming cost V 10 bases and J 1 base, with 11 bases left between them.

V and J are TRBV6-4 and TRBJ1-5, with D perhaps matching TRBD1 (5 bases). This CDR3 is 10 amino acids long. Germline V gene sequence: CDR1 MRHNA, CDR2 SNTAGT. V was trimmed by 8 bases and J by 9 bases, leaving 8 bases between them. The CDR3 bases are TGTGCCAGCCGAAGGGGGCCCCAGCATTTT. Protein product: CASRRGPQHF.

This chain connects TRBV6-5 to TRBJ1-6; 8 positions match TRBD1. Germline CDR1 and CDR2: MNHEY and SVGAGI. The CDR3 is made up of 14 amino acids. V was clipped by 5 bases and J by 8 bases; unmatched bases: 5. The CDR3 loop reads CASSPGGWDSPLHF. CDR3 sequence (DNA): TGTGCCAGCAGTCCAGGGGGCTGGGATTCACCCCTCCACTTT.

The chain employs TRBV13 and TRBJ2-7; weak D call: TRBD1 (6 bases). This CDR3 is 13 amino acids long. Trimming took off 5 bases at V and 2 bases at J, with 10 bases between the two ends. CDR1 is PRHDT, CDR2 FYEKMQ, per germline (reference sequence). The CDR3 bases are TGTGCCAGCAGCCTGGACAGTACCTACGAGCAGTACTTC. This codes for CASSLDSTYEQYF.

This clone appeared a single time. V gene TRBV27 combines with J gene TRBJ1-4; no firm D call. With 1 base removed from V and 3 bases from J, the gap between germline ends came to 6 bases. The germline gives CDR1 MNHEY, CDR2 SMNVEV (reference sequence). The CDR3 is 14 amino acids. DNA for the CDR3: TGTGCCAGCAGTTTATTCGGTCCTAATGAAAAACTGTTTTTT. Its translation: CASSLFGPNEKLFF.

The gene calls are TRBV2 and TRBJ1-4, with D tentatively TRBD1 (5 bases). CDR1 and CDR2 from the germline V gene are SNHLY and FYNNEI. V was clipped by 7 bases and J by 7 bases, with 25 bases between them. The CDR3 is made up of 17 amino acids. DNA of the CDR3: TGTGCCAGCACCCCCGGGGGGGTCGGGGCCGGGGGTGAAAAACTGTTTTTT. It specifies CASTPGGVGAGGEKLFF.

Here the CDR3 DNA reads TGTGCCAGCAGGACGACAGGGCCTGGAAACACCATATATTTT. It codes for CASRTTGPGNTIYF. V gene TRBV5-5 combines with J gene TRBJ1-3; 7 positions match TRBD1. CDR1 SGHKS and CDR2 YYEKEE come from the germline V gene (reference sequence). This CDR3 comprises 14 residues. V shed 5 bases, J shed 2 bases, and the junction held 4 bases outside the gene matches.

The CDR3 sequence is CASSVSVINSPLHF. Here the CDR3 DNA reads TGTGCCAGCAGCGTATCGGTGATTAATTCACCCCTCCACTTT. The V gene is TRBV9, the J gene TRBJ1-6; D not resolved. The CDR3 is 14 amino acids. V was pared by 1 base and J by 6 bases, with 8 bases between. The germline gives CDR1 SGDLS, CDR2 YYNGEE. The variable domain in full, completed from reference TRBV9 and TRBJ1-6, reads DSGVTQTPKHLITATGQRVTLRCSPRSGDLSVYWYQQSLDQGLQFLIQYYNGEERAKGNILERFSAQQFPDLHSELNLSSLELGDSALYFCASSVSVINSPLHFGNGTRLTVT.

The V and J genes are TRBV5-1 and TRBJ1-1, with D maybe TRBD1 (6 bases). The V end lost 5 bases, the J end lost 1 base, and 15 bases lay between the germline ends. The length of the CDR3 is 15 residues. The germline V gene encodes CDR1 SGHRS and CDR2 YFSETQ. The CDR3: CASSSTGTTNTEAFF. As DNA, the CDR3 is TGCGCCAGCAGTTCGACCGGGACAACGAACACTGAAGCTTTCTTT.

The CDR3, as DNA: TGTGCCAGCAGCCAACCCGGGACAGGGGGATACGAGCAGTACTTC. It specifies CASSQPGTGGYEQYF. The V gene is TRBV14, the J gene TRBJ2-7; 11 nucleotides agree with TRBD1. Germline V gives CDR1 SGHDN, CDR2 FVKESK. V shed 2 bases and J 4 bases; nucleotides not matched to a gene: 4. The CDR3 has 15 residues.

The CDR3 sequence: CSVGPGNTGELFF. CDR3 DNA: TGCAGCGTTGGTCCGGGAAACACCGGGGAGCTGTTTTTT. The V and J genes are TRBV29-1 and TRBJ2-2, with a possible D match to TRBD2 (5 bases). This CDR3 spans 13 amino acids. The germline V gene has CDR1 SQVTM and CDR2 ANQGSEA. The V and J ends lost 4 bases and 2 bases respectively, with 8 bases between them.

This clone was recorded only once. V and J are TRBV27 and TRBJ2-1; D unresolved. CDR3 length: 13 residues. The germline V and J ends were trimmed by 1 base and 10 bases, with 11 bases remaining between them. CDR1 and CDR2 from the germline V gene are MNHEY and SMNVEV (reference sequence). CDR3 DNA sequence: TGTGCCAGCAGTTTATTCGGAGCTGGGGAGCAGTTCTTC. This encodes CASSLFGAGEQFF.

The chain employs TRBV6-4 and TRBJ2-1, with 14 bases that match TRBD2. Germline CDR1 is MRHNA and CDR2 is SNTAGT. The CDR3 sequence is 16 residues long. V was pared by 0 bases and J by 7 bases, with 2 bases of the junction left unmatched. CDR3 coding DNA: TGTGCCAGCAGTGACTCTGGGACTAGCGGGAGTAATGAGCAGTTCTTC. Translating gives CASSDSGTSGSNEQFF.

The chain couples TRBV29-1 to TRBJ2-5, with 8 nucleotides matching TRBD1. V lost 6 bases, J lost 5 bases, and 8 bases stayed unmatched. The CDR3 has 13 amino acids. Germline V CDR1 and CDR2: SQVTM, ANQGSEA. CDR3 DNA sequence: TGCAGCGTAGATAAGCGGACAGGGGAGACCCAGTACTTC. This translates into CSVDKRTGETQYF.